A selection of T cell receptor beta chains follows, all from one sample in a study of OX40 agonist ivuxolimab in advanced cancers. Here immunoSEQ multiplex PCR was the method, and the copy in TCRdb shows in-frame clones only, minus some. The sample consists of 30,000 to 35,000 clones, around 87% of them appearing once. Sequences were derived from CD4+ or CD8+ T cells sorted from blood, sampled in a trial of the OX40 agonist ivuxolimab. These receptors were collected from an adult with an advanced solid tumor such as melanoma, head and neck, liver or kidney cancer. The CDR3 runs from the conserved cysteine through the conserved F or W. D genes are given only for firm matches. Clone sizes are given selectively: once, few, many, or a class where the clone is expanded.

V	D	size	J	CDR3	DNA
TRBV10-3	TRBD1	few	TRBJ1-5	CAISEYRPGQGLYQPQHF	TGTGCCATCAGTGAGTACCGGCCGGGACAGGGGTTGTATCAGCCCCAGCATTTT
TRBV6-5	.	.	TRBJ1-5	CASSYVSNQPQHF	TGTGCCAGCAGTTACGTTAGCAATCAGCCCCAGCATTTT
TRBV5-4	.	.	TRBJ2-7	CASSREPVGEYEQYF	TGTGCCAGCAGCCGTGAACCAGTAGGGGAATACGAGCAGTACTTC
TRBV19	TRBD2	.	TRBJ2-1	CASSIRLRSGGRNNEQFF	TGTGCCAGTAGTATAAGGTTACGATCGGGAGGAAGGAACAATGAGCAGTTCTTC
TRBV28	TRBD1	.	TRBJ2-7	CASSRSTGGSYEQYF	TGTGCCAGCAGCCGCTCGACAGGGGGCTCCTACGAGCAGTACTTC
TRBV25-1	TRBD1	.	TRBJ2-7	CASRGQGHYEQYF	TGTGCCAGCAGAGGACAGGGACATTACGAGCAGTACTTC
TRBV6-5	.	.	TRBJ1-3	CASTPVDSGNTIYF	TGTGCCAGCACCCCCGTGGATTCTGGAAACACCATATATTTT
TRBV2	TRBD1	once	TRBJ1-2	CASRPRGQGSYGYTF	TGTGCCAGCAGGCCCAGGGGACAGGGATCCTATGGCTACACCTTC
TRBV6-6	.	once	TRBJ2-7	CASSYRNEQYF	TGTGCCAGCAGTTACAGGAACGAGCAGTACTTC
TRBV20-1	.	.	TRBJ2-7	CSASIYEQYF	TGCAGTGCGAGCATCTACGAGCAGTACTTC
TRBV28	.	.	TRBJ2-7	CASSFKVRVYEQYF	TGTGCCAGCAGTTTTAAAGTGAGAGTATACGAGCAGTACTTC
TRBV5-1	TRBD1	few	TRBJ1-6	CASSFDRDPPLHF	TGCGCCAGCAGCTTCGACAGGGACCCACCCCTCCACTTT
TRBV19	TRBD2	.	TRBJ2-7	CASSTSGKIEQYF	TGTGCCAGTTCGACTAGCGGGAAGATCGAGCAGTACTTC
TRBV19	TRBD1	.	TRBJ1-5	CASSPGQKNQPQHF	TGTGCCAGCAGCCCGGGACAGAAGAATCAGCCCCAGCATTTT
TRBV10-3	.	.	TRBJ1-2	CAISGQGSPNYGYTF	TGTGCCATCAGCGGGCAGGGGTCCCCTAACTATGGCTACACCTTC
TRBV7-2	.	.	TRBJ2-1	CASSLVASVPNEQFF	TGTGCCAGCAGCTTAGTAGCGAGCGTACCCAATGAGCAGTTCTTC
TRBV5-1	.	.	TRBJ2-1	CASSRDSYNEQFF	TGCGCCAGCAGCCGGGACTCCTACAATGAGCAGTTCTTC
TRBV2	.	.	TRBJ1-1	CASSFHWTVTNTEAFF	TGTGCCAGCAGTTTTCATTGGACAGTCACGAACACTGAAGCTTTCTTT
TRBV5-4	.	.	TRBJ1-2	CASSLTVGTYGYTF	TGTGCCAGCAGCTTGACCGTGGGGACCTATGGCTACACCTTC
TRBV28	.	.	TRBJ1-2	CASSSETPANYGYTF	TGTGCCAGCAGTTCCGAAACACCGGCTAACTATGGCTACACCTTC
TRBV16	.	.	TRBJ1-4	CASSAGAPAKLFF	TGTGCCAGCAGCGCCGGAGCCCCGGCCAAACTGTTTTTT
TRBV19	.	.	TRBJ1-5	CASSTQGSGNQPQHF	TGTGCCAGTAGTACGCAGGGGAGCGGCAATCAGCCCCAGCATTTT
TRBV27	TRBD2	few	TRBJ2-2	CASQGLAGVWGELFF	TGTGCCAGTCAAGGGCTAGCGGGAGTATGGGGGGAGCTGTTTTTT
TRBV11-3	.	.	TRBJ2-2	CASSQDGTGELFF	TGTGCCAGCAGCCAGGACGGCACCGGGGAGCTGTTTTTT
TRBV7-2	.	.	TRBJ2-2	CASSLRTSNTGELFF	TGTGCCAGCAGCTTGAGGACTTCGAACACCGGGGAGCTGTTTTTT
TRBV6-1	TRBD1	few	TRBJ2-7	CASKFTGAAGEQYF	TGTGCCAGCAAATTTACAGGGGCGGCGGGCGAGCAGTACTTC
TRBV6-5	.	.	TRBJ1-2	CASSYDRWLQDGYTF	TGTGCCAGCAGTTATGACAGATGGCTACAGGATGGCTACACCTTC
TRBV4-1	TRBD2	once	TRBJ2-7	CASSGESGRTIYEQYF	TGCGCCAGCAGTGGGGAAAGCGGGAGGACTATTTACGAGCAGTACTTC
TRBV28	.	.	TRBJ1-4	CASRRPGSGTNEKLFF	TGTGCCAGCAGACGTCCGGGTAGCGGAACTAATGAAAAACTGTTTTTT
TRBV5-1	.	.	TRBJ1-2	CASSFAGNVVGYTF	TGCGCCAGCAGCTTCGCAGGGAACGTGGTTGGCTACACCTTC
TRBV28	.	.	TRBJ2-1	CASSLRGRRGGTYNEQFF	TGTGCCAGCAGTTTAAGAGGAAGGAGGGGGGGGACCTACAATGAGCAGTTCTTC
TRBV5-1	TRBD2	.	TRBJ2-2	CASKLAGGTGELFF	TGCGCCAGCAAGCTAGCGGGGGGAACCGGGGAGCTGTTTTTT
TRBV7-9	TRBD1	.	TRBJ1-2	CASSRGTGANRNYGYTF	TGTGCCAGCAGCCGCGGGACAGGGGCCAATCGAAACTATGGCTACACCTTC
TRBV5-7	.	.	TRBJ2-3	CASSLTGSKSSSTDTQYF	TGTGCCAGCAGCCTTACAGGTTCTAAGAGTTCTAGCACAGATACGCAGTATTTT
TRBV5-5	TRBD2	.	TRBJ2-1	CASTPSPGLAGAEQFF	TGTGCCAGCACCCCTTCTCCGGGACTAGCGGGAGCTGAGCAGTTCTTC
TRBV19	.	.	TRBJ2-7	CASSIRDKHYEQYF	TGTGCCAGTAGTATCCGGGACAAACACTACGAGCAGTACTTC
TRBV6-1	.	.	TRBJ1-4	CATGRTNEKLFF	TGTGCCACCGGACGGACCAATGAAAAACTGTTTTTT
TRBV29-1	.	.	TRBJ1-3	CSVKGIGNTIYF	TGCAGCGTTAAGGGGATTGGAAACACCATATATTTT
TRBV19	TRBD2	.	TRBJ2-5	CASRGRGVETQYF	TGTGCCAGTCGGGGGAGGGGAGTAGAGACCCAGTACTTC
TRBV9	TRBD2	once	TRBJ2-1	CASSETLSGISYNEQFF	TGTGCCAGCAGCGAGACCCTTAGCGGGATCTCCTACAATGAGCAGTTCTTC
TRBV11-3	TRBD2	.	TRBJ2-7	CASSLGGSGSDEQYF	TGTGCCAGCAGCTTAGGCGGGAGCGGATCGGACGAGCAGTACTTC
TRBV10-1	.	few	TRBJ2-1	CASSSSGSYNEQFF	TGCGCCAGCAGTAGTAGCGGCTCCTACAATGAGCAGTTCTTC
TRBV5-4	TRBD1	.	TRBJ2-5	CASSLDRGQETQYF	TGTGCCAGCAGCTTGGACAGGGGGCAAGAGACCCAGTACTTC